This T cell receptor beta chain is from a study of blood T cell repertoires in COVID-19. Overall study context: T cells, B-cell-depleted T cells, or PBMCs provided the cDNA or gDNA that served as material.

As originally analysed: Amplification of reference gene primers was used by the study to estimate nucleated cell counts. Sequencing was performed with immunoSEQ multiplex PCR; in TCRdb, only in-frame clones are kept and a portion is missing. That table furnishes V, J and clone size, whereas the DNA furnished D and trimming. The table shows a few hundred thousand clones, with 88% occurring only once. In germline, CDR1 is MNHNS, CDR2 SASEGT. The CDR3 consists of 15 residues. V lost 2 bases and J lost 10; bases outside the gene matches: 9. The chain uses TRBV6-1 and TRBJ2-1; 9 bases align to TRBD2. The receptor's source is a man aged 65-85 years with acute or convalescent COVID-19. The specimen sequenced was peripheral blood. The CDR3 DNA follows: TGTGCCAGCAGTGAATTGGCTAGCGGGATTGGAGAGCAGTTCTTC. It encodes CASSELASGIGEQFF.